This T cell receptor (beta chain) was found in a study of Ad26.COV2.S vaccination and SARS-CoV-2 variants (dated by TCRdb to about 2021). At the level of the whole study: Vaccine-arm donors came from COV1001, a multicentre, randomized, double-blind, placebo-controlled phase I-IIa trial of Ad26.COV2.S in healthy adults. Ad26.COV2.S was given intramuscularly at 5x10^10 or 1x10^11 viral particles, as a single shot or as two shots 56 days apart. TCRbeta repertoire sequencing was used to assess the specificity and breadth of SARS-CoV-2-reactive T cell receptors after Ad26.COV2.S vaccination. The TCR-sequenced set comprised around 30 samples: around 20 Ad26.COV2.S vaccine recipients, 5 placebo recipients and 8 SARS-CoV-2 convalescent individuals. Trial participants were randomized into five groups of five, in which low-dose or high-dose Ad26.COV2.S was given once or twice, or placebo was given on both occasions. Blinding of investigators to trial group allocation was maintained during experiments and outcome assessment.

In regard to this clone: It lacks a known antigen. Base qualities are not provided; no much larger clone lies one nucleotide away.

The immunoSEQ Assay was used to sequence TCRbeta CDR3 regions. After extraction, genomic DNA underwent amplification by bias-controlled multiplex PCR, followed by high-throughput sequencing. Per the source publication's procedure: To quantify the absolute abundance of each unique TCRbeta CDR3 region, sequences were collapsed and filtered. T cell fraction was estimated by normalizing TCRbeta template counts to usable DNA, with usable DNA measured through amplification of reference genes found in all nucleated cells. Repertoire TCRs were annotated as SARS-CoV-2-specific when V gene, CDR3 amino acid sequence and J gene were exactly matched to a known reactive TCR set. The reference SARS-CoV-2 TCR set was obtained from MIRA and was filtered for enrichment in COVID-19-positive ImmuneCODE repertoires, whereby public or cross-reactive TCRs were removed. Using the MIRA antigens, annotated TCRs were further analysed by specific ORF or by position within an ORF. Breadth was defined as annotated unique rearrangements over total unique productive rearrangements; depth was the summed frequency of those rearrangements. Two-sided Wilcoxon rank-sum tests were applied when comparing TCR breadth between groups. The table comes from immuneACCESS by way of TCRdb, which keeps in-frame sequences with V and J called. Part of the clones is missing from these tables; in studies checked, under half for an unresolved V gene and the rest for unknown reasons. For V, J and clone size, that table is used; D and trimming come from the DNA. The sample data list 240,000 or so clones, and around 87% of these were observed just once. Approximately 12% of the sample comes from the top ten.

V loses 5 bases of germline sequence and J loses 1 base, and the interval between the two ends is 5 bases. CDR3 length: 13 amino acids, cysteine to phenylalanine. Only CDR3 DNA remains: 39 bases, in frame from the first base. CDR1 and CDR2, looked up from the germline V gene (reference sequence), are LNHDA and SQIVND. The sample's treatment or condition label, in plain terms: roughly 18 received Ad26.COV2.S at low or high dose, single or two shots; roughly 5 received placebo; per-sample allocation not given. Repertoires of vaccine and placebo recipients were sequenced from samples collected on day 63 after the first injection. Cohort 1b enrolled some 25 adults aged 18-55 years at a single site in Boston, USA, between 29 July and 7 August 2020. As a vaccine, Ad26.COV2.S was a replication-incompetent adenovirus type 26 vector that expressed a prefusion-stabilized SARS-CoV-2 spike protein derived from the original Wuhan strain.

Findings and caveats that apply to the study as a whole: Spike-specific TCR breadth was higher in Ad26.COV2.S recipients than in placebo recipients (P = 0.0014). According to the authors, total T cell responses may have been underestimated by the TCR breadth and depth analyses. The study lacked the statistical power to compare responses across vaccine doses or regimens. After vaccination, substantial breadth of spike-specific CD8+ and CD4+ T cell responses was reported. Vaccine and placebo recipients had comparable non-spike TCR breadth, which fits with the vaccine containing only spike.

Rearrangement joined TRBV19 to TRBJ2-2; too little of a D gene remains to name it. The sequences come from peripheral blood, collected in a trial of Ad26.COV2.S vaccine versus placebo. The sequence came from a person between 18 and 65 years old who received the Ad26.COV2.S COVID-19 vaccine or a placebo. The DNA reads TGTGCCAGTAGTTCCAGGAACACCGGGGAGCTGTTTTTT. It translates as CASSSRNTGELFF.